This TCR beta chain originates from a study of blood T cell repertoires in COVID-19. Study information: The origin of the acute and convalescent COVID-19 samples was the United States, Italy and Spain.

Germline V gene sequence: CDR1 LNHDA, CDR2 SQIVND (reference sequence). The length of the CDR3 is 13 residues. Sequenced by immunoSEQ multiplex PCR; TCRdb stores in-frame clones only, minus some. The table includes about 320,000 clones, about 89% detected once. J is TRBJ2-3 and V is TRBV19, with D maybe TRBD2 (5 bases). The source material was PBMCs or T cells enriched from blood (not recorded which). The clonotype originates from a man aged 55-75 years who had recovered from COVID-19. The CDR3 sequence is CATRSGPTDTQYF. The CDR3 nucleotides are TGTGCTACTCGCAGCGGACCCACAGATACGCAGTATTTT.